The following is a T cell receptor (beta chain) sequence with its context. Its matching antigen is unknown. Clones were sequenced by immunoSEQ multiplex PCR, and TCRdb holds only the in-frame ones, with some missing. This table has over 100,000 clones, more than 65% appearing once. In germline, CDR1 is SGHAT, CDR2 FQNNGV. The V gene end was trimmed by 5 bases and the J gene end by 9 bases; junction bases not matched to a gene: 6. The CDR3 totals 13 residues. The sample originates from a study of radiotherapy plus CTLA-4 blockade in lung cancer. On the study more broadly: Of the patients, more than 15% showed objective responses and 31% attained disease control.

General observations from the study: In blood, TCR clones derived from the tumor expanded after radiotherapy plus ipilimumab.

The J gene is TRBJ2-7, the V gene TRBV11-2; 11 bases are a match to TRBD1. The specimen comprised peripheral blood, sampled from a patient treated with radiotherapy plus ipilimumab. The origin of this receptor is a human donor with non-small cell lung cancer that progressed on radiotherapy plus ipilimumab. Some clones in this sample may be carry-over from other donors' samples. Written as DNA, the CDR3 is TGTGCCAGCAGCACCGGGACAGGGGGATGGCAGTACTTC. Protein sequence: CASSTGTGGWQYF. The full variable domain, its missing parts supplied by reference TRBV11-2 and TRBJ2-7, is EAGVAQSPRYKIIEKRQSVAFWCNPISGHATLYWYQQILGQGPKLLIQFQNNGVVDDSQLPKDRFSAERLKGVDSTLKIQPAKLEDSAVYLCASSTGTGGWQYFGPGTRLTVT.